This entry lists 27 T cell receptor beta chains sequenced from one sample in a study of blood T cell repertoires in COVID-19. Profiling relied on immunoSEQ multiplex PCR, and the TCRdb table lists in-frame clones only, not all of them. The table has about 140,000 clones, about 86% seen once. The sequencing input was peripheral blood. The receptors were gathered from a woman aged 60-70 years with acute or convalescent COVID-19.

The CDR3 DNA follows: TGTGCCAGTACTAGGGGCCCTCAAGAGACCCAGTACTTC. Its protein product is CASTRGPQETQYF. The rearrangement uses TRBV19 and TRBJ2-5, with D perhaps TRBD1 (5 bases). The V gene lost 7 bases and the J gene lost 2 bases, with 11 bases spanning the gap. Germline CDR1 and CDR2: LNHDA and SQIVND (reference sequence). This CDR3 is 13 amino acids long.

This clone occurred a few times. The chain combines TRBV5-1 with TRBJ2-2, with D perhaps matching TRBD2 (7 bases). The germline V gene has CDR1 SGHRS and CDR2 YFSETQ. Trimming removed 1 base at V and 3 bases at J, with 10 bases between. The length of the CDR3 is 15 residues. The CDR3 DNA reads as TGCGCCAGCAGCTTGCCGGGGGGCTACACCGGGGAGCTGTTTTTT. It specifies CASSLPGGYTGELFF.

The V gene is TRBV5-1, the J gene TRBJ1-1, with no clear D. The CDR3 loop spans 16 amino acids. V lost 0 bases and J lost 5, with 17 bases in between. CDR1 SGHRS and CDR2 YFSETQ come from the germline V gene. The CDR3 DNA sequence: TGCGCCAGCAGCTTGGGGGGAAACATCGACTATACTGAAGCTTTCTTT. It yields the protein CASSLGGNIDYTEAFF.

This clone has a handful of counts. This chain uses TRBV6-5 with TRBJ1-5; TRBD1 matches at 7 bases. V dropped 6 bases and J dropped 6; count of bases not matched to a gene: 11. Germline values: CDR1 MNHEY, CDR2 SVGAGI. The CDR3 is made up of 15 amino acids. The CDR3 region has the DNA TGTGCCAGCAGCCTTACAGGGGTTGAAGGTCAGCCCCAGCATTTT. Translation: CASSLTGVEGQPQHF.

V usage is TRBV5-4 and J usage is TRBJ2-3; 12 positions match TRBD1. Germline CDR1 and CDR2: SGHNT and YYREEE (reference sequence). Trimming cost V 1 base and J 4 bases; bases outside gene matches: 7. CDR3 length equals 17 residues. CDR3 protein: CASSLLSGQGAADTQYF. In nucleotides, the CDR3 is TGTGCCAGCAGCTTGCTCTCGGGACAGGGGGCAGCAGATACGCAGTATTTT.

The chain employs TRBV27 and TRBJ1-1; 7 bases match TRBD1. The CDR3 runs 13 residues. J lost 9 bases, V lost 3 bases, and 7 bases had no gene match. Germline V gene lookup returns CDR1 MNHEY and CDR2 SMNVEV (reference sequence). In DNA form, the CDR3 reads TGTGCCAGCAGTTTCCTTCGACAGGGTAAAGCTTTCTTT. Translation: CASSFLRQGKAFF.

As DNA, the CDR3 is TGCGCCAGCAGCCAAACACAGCTAAACTATGGCTACACCTTC. Its protein is CASSQTQLNYGYTF. J is TRBJ1-2 and V is TRBV4-1; D is undetermined. Germline V gene data show CDR1 as MGHRA and CDR2 as YSYEKL. V was cut by 2 bases and J by 2 bases, with 9 bases left in between. The CDR3 covers 14 residues.

V gene TRBV11-2 combines with J gene TRBJ2-7, with D hard to call. Germline loops: CDR1 SGHAT, CDR2 FQNNGV. This CDR3 spans 11 amino acids. With 5 bases removed from V and 5 bases from J, the gap between germline ends came to 7 bases. This chain's CDR3 is CASSHSHEQYF. CDR3 bases: TGTGCCAGCAGCCACTCTCACGAGCAGTACTTC.

This chain uses TRBV3-1 (or the pseudogene TRBV3-2) with TRBJ1-1; D gene unclear. Germline values: CDR1 LGHDT, CDR2 YNNKEL (reference sequence). This CDR3 contains 15 residues. Trimming took 1 base from V and 3 from J, leaving 12 bases between them. CDR3 nucleotides: TGTGCCAGCAGCCAAGGTCCAGGTTTGTACACTGAAGCTTTCTTT. Protein: CASSQGPGLYTEAFF.

The V call is TRBV3-1 (or the pseudogene TRBV3-2), the J call TRBJ1-1; D not certain. With 2 bases removed from V and 0 bases from J, the gap between germline ends came to 10 bases. The CDR3 is 15 residues long. Germline V gives CDR1 LGHDT, CDR2 YNNKEL (reference sequence). CDR3 loop: CASSQLGGMNTEAFF. In nucleotides, the CDR3 is TGTGCCAGCAGCCAACTCGGAGGGATGAACACTGAAGCTTTCTTT.

Only a few counts were recorded for this clone. The V call is TRBV3-1 (or the pseudogene TRBV3-2), the J call TRBJ2-2, with D maybe TRBD2 (7 bases). The CDR3 extends over 16 amino acids. Germline V gene sequence: CDR1 LGHDT, CDR2 YNNKEL (reference sequence). The V and J ends lost 0 bases and 7 bases respectively, with 15 bases between them. The CDR3 is CASSQDTGGQVGELFF. As DNA, the CDR3 is TGTGCCAGCAGCCAAGATACCGGGGGGCAGGTCGGGGAGCTGTTTTTT.

V and J are TRBV4-1 and TRBJ2-7, with TRBD2 as a possible D gene (5 bases). Trimming shortened V by 0 bases and J by 6 bases, and 12 bases separated the two germline ends. The CDR3 totals 14 residues. The germline V gene has CDR1 MGHRA and CDR2 YSYEKL. The CDR3 DNA is TGCGCCAGCAGCCAAGATCGGGATCAGCGCGAGCAGTACTTC. It yields the protein CASSQDRDQREQYF.

The chain joins TRBV29-1 to TRBJ2-2, with D unclear. Germline CDR1 SQVTM, CDR2 ANQGSEA. V was shortened by 6 bases and J by 2 bases, with 7 bases between the two germline ends. This CDR3 region has 12 residues. The DNA for the CDR3 is TGCAGCGTCGGGTTCAACACCGGGGAGCTGTTTTTT. This encodes CSVGFNTGELFF.

The chain employs TRBV18 and TRBJ1-5; the match to TRBD1 covers 8 bases. Losses at the gene ends were 0 bases for V and 7 bases for J; bases not matched to a gene: 8. Germline lookup yields CDR1 KGHSH and CDR2 LQKENI. The CDR3 contains 16 residues. CDR3 amino acids: CASSPPKTGGSQPQHF. The CDR3 coding sequence is TGTGCCAGCTCACCACCGAAAACAGGGGGGAGCCAGCCCCAGCATTTT.

V and J are TRBV5-4 and TRBJ2-7; no clear D gene. The CDR3 extends over 12 amino acids. The V and J ends lost 3 bases and 1 base respectively, with 5 bases between them. In germline, CDR1 is SGHNT, CDR2 YYREEE (reference sequence). The CDR3 DNA reads TGTGCCAGCAGCTCTCCTTCCTACGAGCAGTACTTC. Translated: CASSSPSYEQYF.

The chain's CDR3 is CASRRLAGGTDTQYF. In DNA, the CDR3 is TGTGCCAGCAGACGGTTAGCGGGGGGCACAGATACGCAGTATTTT. V is TRBV6-6 and J is TRBJ2-3; 9 bases are a match to TRBD2. Germline CDR1 is MNHNY and CDR2 is SVGAGI (reference sequence). The ends lost 6 bases at V and 1 base at J; junction bases unmatched: 5. There are 15 residues in the CDR3.

The chain is built from TRBV3-1 (or the pseudogene TRBV3-2) and TRBJ2-3; TRBD2 agrees at 13 bases. In germline, CDR1 is LGHDT, CDR2 YNNKEL (reference sequence). This CDR3 is 14 amino acids long. V shed 6 bases, J shed 9 bases, and the junction held 6 bases outside the gene matches. The CDR3 bases are TGTGCCAGCAGTAGCACTAGCGGGGGGGAAACGCAGTATTTT. It is translated as CASSSTSGGETQYF.

The rearrangement uses TRBV3-1 (or the pseudogene TRBV3-2) and TRBJ2-5, with TRBD2 identical over 11 bases. The germline V gene has CDR1 LGHDT and CDR2 YNNKEL (reference sequence). The V gene end was trimmed by 4 bases and the J gene end by 1 base; junction bases not matched to a gene: 8. The length of the CDR3 is 17 residues. CDR3 bases: TGTGCCAGCAGCCGGCGACTAGCGGGGAGAATCCAAGAGACCCAGTACTTC. Protein product: CASSRRLAGRIQETQYF.

V is TRBV9 and J is TRBJ1-3; possible D gene TRBD1, 6 bases. V was pared by 3 bases and J by 4 bases, with 17 bases between. This CDR3 region has 16 residues. Germline V gives CDR1 SGDLS, CDR2 YYNGEE. The CDR3 protein is CASSAHLRGNGNTIYF. The CDR3 DNA sequence: TGTGCCAGCAGCGCCCACCTAAGGGGGAACGGAAACACCATATATTTT. Full variable domain (missing parts from reference TRBV9 and TRBJ1-3): DSGVTQTPKHLITATGQRVTLRCSPRSGDLSVYWYQQSLDQGLQFLIQYYNGEERAKGNILERFSAQQFPDLHSELNLSSLELGDSALYFCASSAHLRGNGNTIYFGEGSWLTVV.

The chain is built from TRBV12-3 or TRBV12-4 and TRBJ1-1, with a tentative D call TRBD1 (5 bases). V was clipped by 5 bases and J by 0 bases, with 7 bases between them. The CDR3 runs to 13 residues. The CDR3 bases are TGTGCCAGCAGTAGACAGATGAACACTGAAGCTTTCTTT. As protein: CASSRQMNTEAFF.

The chain couples TRBV12-5 to TRBJ2-7; 9 nucleotides match TRBD2. Trimming at V came to 0 bases and at J to 2 bases, leaving 5 bases not matched to a gene. The CDR3 loop spans 16 amino acids. Germline CDR1 LGHNT, CDR2 FRNRAP. DNA for the CDR3: TGTGCTAGTGGTTTGGTACGGACTAGCGATACCTACGAGCAGTACTTC. This gives the protein CASGLVRTSDTYEQYF.

The chain links TRBV6-5 to TRBJ2-3, with TRBD2 matching over 7 bases. With 8 bases clipped from V and 3 bases from J, the junction kept 5 bases outside the gene matches. Germline lookup yields CDR1 MNHEY and CDR2 SVGAGI. The CDR3 runs 13 residues. The CDR3 DNA is TGTGCCAGCGGGAGGGATTGGACAGATACGCAGTATTTT. This translates into CASGRDWTDTQYF.

The chain has TRBV10-1 and TRBJ1-5, with 9 bases aligning to TRBD1. The CDR3 is made up of 13 amino acids. CDR1 WNHNN and CDR2 SYGVQD come from the germline V gene (reference sequence). V trimming: 6 bases; J trimming: 5 bases; junction bases outside the gene matches: 2. The CDR3 DNA reads TGCGCCAGCAGGGGACAGGGAGATCAGCCCCAGCATTTT. This translates into CASRGQGDQPQHF.

The genes are TRBV7-9 and TRBJ2-1, with 13 positions matching TRBD2. The CDR3 runs to 17 residues. Looked up from germline, CDR1 is SEHNR and CDR2 is FQNEAQ (reference sequence). J lost 8 bases, V lost 3 bases, and 10 bases had no gene match. CDR3 region: CASSFLRTSGGRDEQFF. CDR3 bases: TGTGCCAGCAGCTTTCTCCGGACTAGCGGGGGTAGGGATGAGCAGTTCTTC.

The chain recombines TRBV4-1 with TRBJ2-1, with 11 bases that match TRBD2. CDR1 is MGHRA, CDR2 YSYEKL, per germline. V gave up 3 bases and J gave up 4 bases; unmatched junction bases: 5. The CDR3 totals 16 residues. The CDR3 sequence is CASSQSLAGEYNEQFF. The CDR3 nucleotides are TGCGCCAGCAGCCAGTCACTAGCGGGGGAATACAATGAGCAGTTCTTC.

The chain recombines TRBV11-3 with TRBJ1-1, with D unclear. There are 11 residues in the CDR3. Germline lookup yields CDR1 SGHNT and CDR2 YENEEA. V was clipped by 5 bases and J by 1 base, with 2 bases between them. Here the CDR3 DNA reads TGTGCCAGCAGCCGGAACACTGAAGCTTTCTTT. It codes for CASSRNTEAFF.

The chain links TRBV3-1 (or the pseudogene TRBV3-2) to TRBJ1-1; TRBD1 matches at 10 bases. This CDR3 has 17 residues. The J segment lost 1 base and the V segment lost 4 bases, leaving 9 bases of the junction unmatched. Germline V gene sequence: CDR1 LGHDT, CDR2 YNNKEL (reference sequence). CDR3 protein: CASSLRTGGDPNTEAFF. The CDR3 DNA reads TGTGCCAGCAGCCTCAGGACAGGGGGAGACCCGAACACTGAAGCTTTCTTT.